The clone carrying this T cell receptor beta chain has only one observation. Clones were read by immunoSEQ multiplex PCR, and TCRdb kept only the in-frame ones, dropping some. The sample consists of more than 250,000 clones, 70% to 90% of them appearing once. The data stem from a study of blood T cell repertoires in COVID-19. This CDR3 region has 14 residues. Trimming left V 1 base short and J 5 bases short, with 13 bases between. Per germline, CDR1 SGHNT and CDR2 YYREEE (reference sequence). This chain uses TRBV5-4 with TRBJ2-7; D perhaps matches TRBD2 (6 bases). The origin of this receptor is a woman in her thirties who had recovered from COVID-19. The specimen was PBMCs or T cells enriched from blood (not recorded which). The CDR3 DNA sequence: TGTGCCAGCAGCTTGTACGGGGGAAAAGACGAGCAGTACTTC. It yields the protein CASSLYGGKDEQYF.